Listed here are 18 T cell receptor beta chains from one sample, sequenced in a study of human T cells and chemical hapten exposure. Stated time point: pre-sensitization, week 0. This sample's treatment: therapeutic diphenylcyclopropenone sensitization with weekly scalp DPC. Each CDR3 protein gets one entry after TCRdb re-called the RACE reads with MiXCR. The sample shows about 250,000 distinct CDR3 sequences, around 7.3% of them seen only once. The material was whole blood, obtained in connection with sensitization to the hapten diphenylcyclopropenone (DPC). These TCRs come from a man aged 18 to 35 with alopecia areata. Some clones in this sample may be carry-over from other donors' samples.

V usage is TRBV20-1 and J usage is TRBJ1-1; D may be TRBD1 (5 bases). Germline V gene data show CDR1 as DFQATT and CDR2 as SNEGSKA (reference sequence). The V end was cut by 6 bases, the J end by 11 bases, with 22 bases between. CDR3 size: 13 residues. CDR3 in DNA: TGCAGTGCGGAGGGGACCACCGCCGGTGGCGCTTTCTTT. Its protein product is CSAEGTTAGGAFF.

The count of this clonotype is one. A read error may account for a junction end that differs from germline. V and J are TRBV15 and TRBJ1-3; D is ambiguous. Germline V lookup: CDR1 LNHNV, CDR2 YYDKDF (reference sequence). The CDR3 extends over 15 amino acids. The CDR3 loop reads CAASSPNYSGNTIYF. The CDR3 DNA reads as TGTGCCGCCAGCAGTCCAAATTACTCTGGAAACACCATATATTTT. The variable domain in full, completed from reference TRBV15 and TRBJ1-3, reads DAMVIQNPRYQVTQFGKPVTLSCSQTLNHNVMYWYQQKSSQAPKLLFHYYDKDFNNEADTPDNFQSRRPNTSFCFLDIRSPGLGDTAMYLCAASSPNYSGNTIYFGEGSWLTVV.

This clonotype was seen more than once but under ten times. The gene calls are TRBV2 and TRBJ1-5, with TRBD1 identical over 7 bases. V was clipped by 5 bases and J by 3 bases; unmatched bases: 13. CDR1 is SNHLY, CDR2 FYNNEI, per germline. The CDR3 totals 17 residues. CDR3 residues: CASSTNPGGRNNQPQHF. The DNA for the CDR3 is TGTGCCAGCAGTACCAACCCAGGGGGAAGGAACAATCAGCCCCAGCATTTT.

The CDR3 loop is CASSGRRGPNEQFF. The CDR3 bases are TGTGCCAGCAGCGGACGACGGGGGCCCAATGAGCAGTTCTTC. The V call is TRBV13, the J call TRBJ2-1, with D possibly being TRBD1 or TRBD2 (6 bases each). The CDR3 covers 14 residues. The V and J ends lost 5 bases and 6 bases respectively, with 14 bases between them. Germline V CDR1 and CDR2: PRHDT, FYEKMQ (reference sequence).

The chain joins TRBV20-1 to TRBJ2-7, with TRBD1 matching 7 bases. The V gene's germline CDR1 is DFQATT and CDR2 SNEGSKA (reference sequence). The V segment lost 0 bases and the J segment 3 bases; nucleotides outside the gene matches: 5. The CDR3 loop spans 14 amino acids. CDR3 sequence: CSARDPRQGYEQYV. The CDR3 coding sequence is TGCAGTGCTAGAGACCCCCGACAGGGCTACGAGCAGTACGTC.

CDR3 loop: CASSPAINTEAFF. In nucleotides, the CDR3 is TGTGCCAGCAGCCCGGCGATTAATACTGAAGCTTTCTTT. This rearrangement joins TRBV7-6 to TRBJ1-1, with no clear D. Trimming cost V 5 bases and J 5 bases, with 12 bases left between them. Per the germline V gene, CDR1 is SGHVS and CDR2 is FNYEAQ. The CDR3 length is 13 residues.

The chain has TRBV29-1 and TRBJ2-7; 8 bases are a match to TRBD1. The germline V gene has CDR1 SQVTM and CDR2 ANQGSEA. V was pared by 3 bases and J by 0 bases, with 4 bases of the junction left unmatched. The CDR3 runs to 14 residues. As DNA, the CDR3 is TGCAGCGTTGAGGCAGGGGGCGACTCCTACGAGCAGTACTTC. Its translation is CSVEAGGDSYEQYF.

V usage is TRBV18 and J usage is TRBJ1-6; D perhaps matches TRBD1 (5 bases). Germline V gives CDR1 KGHSH, CDR2 LQKENI. The CDR3 has 17 amino acids. V was cut by 6 bases and J by 0 bases, with 15 bases left in between. CDR3 sequence reads: CASSYTSGSSYNSPLHF. DNA of the CDR3: TGTGCCAGCTCCTACACTTCAGGGAGCTCCTATAATTCACCCCTCCACTTT.

This clonotype showed up just a few times. The chain is built from TRBV7-2 and TRBJ2-3; the match to TRBD2 covers 7 bases. This CDR3 is 16 amino acids long. V was clipped by 5 bases and J by 2 bases; unmatched bases: 10. Germline V lookup: CDR1 SGHTA, CDR2 FQGNSA. The CDR3 bases are TGTGCCAGCAGCCGAGGGAACGGGGGGACCACAGATACGCAGTATTTT. This gives the protein CASSRGNGGTTDTQYF.

In this sample, this clonotype turned up a few times. The chain is built from TRBV9 and TRBJ2-3; D is possibly TRBD1 (6 bases). The length of the CDR3 is 13 residues. CDR1 is SGDLS and CDR2 is YYNGEE in the germline V gene. The germline V and J ends were trimmed by 3 bases and 2 bases, with 7 bases remaining between them. CDR3 sequence (DNA): TGTGCCAGCAGCGGGACAGACACAGATACGCAGTATTTT. The encoded protein is CASSGTDTDTQYF.

The chain couples TRBV6-2 or TRBV6-3 to TRBJ1-5, with D hard to call. CDR1 and CDR2 (germline): MNHEY, SVGEGT. The ends were cut back, 8 bases at V and 3 bases at J, with 17 bases in the middle. This CDR3 has 15 amino acids. The CDR3 coding sequence is TGTGCCAGCTCTCCCCACCCGGGCTACAATCAGCCCCAGCATTTT. Its translation is CASSPHPGYNQPQHF.

V and J are TRBV4-3 and TRBJ1-1; TRBD1 is a possible D gene (6 bases). Per the germline V gene, CDR1 is LGHNA and CDR2 is YSLEER. The CDR3 covers 14 residues. V was cut by 1 base and J by 4 bases, with 10 bases left in between. In DNA, the CDR3 is TGCGCCAGCAGCCAAGGGTCAGGGGCCACTGAAGCTTTCTTT. Encoded protein: CASSQGSGATEAFF.

This clonotype was detected only a few times. J is TRBJ2-3 and V is TRBV7-9; the D gene is possibly TRBD2 (5 bases). Germline CDR1 reads SEHNR; CDR2 reads FQNEAQ (reference sequence). Trimming pared 6 bases from V and 4 bases from J, leaving 17 bases between. CDR3 length: 15 amino acids. The CDR3 sequence: CASSPPTPGSDTQYF. The CDR3 bases are TGTGCCAGCAGTCCCCCAACCCCGGGGTCAGATACGCAGTATTTT.

The chain links TRBV5-8 to TRBJ1-2; maybe TRBD1 (6 bases). The length of the CDR3 is 12 residues. Trimming shortened V by 4 bases and J by 11 bases, and 15 bases separated the two germline ends. The germline V gene has CDR1 SGHTS and CDR2 YDEGEE. CDR3 nucleotide sequence: TGTGCCAGCAGCAGCCGGGACAAGAGTTACACCTTC. Translation: CASSSRDKSYTF.

Ten or more counts support this clonotype. The genes are TRBV4-1 and TRBJ2-1; a weak D match, TRBD2 (6 bases). The CDR3 has 15 residues. V gave up 3 bases and J gave up 2 bases, with 11 bases separating them. Germline V gene lookup returns CDR1 MGHRA and CDR2 YSYEKL. CDR3 amino acids: CASSHRDSAYNEQFF. The CDR3 DNA follows: TGCGCCAGCAGCCACCGGGACTCAGCCTACAATGAGCAGTTCTTC.

This chain joins TRBV14 and TRBJ1-1; D is possibly TRBD1 (5 bases). The V and J ends lost 4 bases and 4 bases respectively, with 10 bases between them. This CDR3 comprises 13 residues. The germline V gene has CDR1 SGHDN and CDR2 FVKESK. The CDR3 sequence is CASSRAGVTEAFF. CDR3 bases: TGTGCCAGCAGCCGGGCGGGGGTCACTGAAGCTTTCTTT. Looking up the rest from reference TRBV14 and TRBJ1-1 gives the full variable domain: EAGVTQFPSHSVIEKGQTVTLRCDPISGHDNLYWYRRVMGKEIKFLLHFVKESKQDESGMPNNRFLAERTGGTYSTLKVQPAELEDSGVYFCASSRAGVTEAFFGQGTRLTVV.

V gene TRBV11-2 combines with J gene TRBJ2-1; D not certain. Germline V CDR1 and CDR2: SGHAT, FQNNGV. This CDR3 spans 13 amino acids. Trimming removed 4 bases from V and 13 bases from J, with 17 bases in between. CDR3 residues: CASSSPRLQSQFF. The CDR3 DNA is TGTGCCAGCAGCTCTCCTAGGCTGCAATCTCAGTTCTTC.

This clonotype was counted ten times or more. This rearrangement joins TRBV7-2 to TRBJ1-5; 8 bases line up with TRBD1. The trim removed 5 bases at V and 5 bases at J, leaving 2 bases unmatched. Germline loops: CDR1 SGHTA, CDR2 FQGNSA. This CDR3 is 13 amino acids long. CDR3 DNA sequence: TGTGCCAGCAGCATACAGGGGGATCAGCCCCAGCATTTT. It is translated as CASSIQGDQPQHF. Full variable domain (rest looked up from reference TRBV7-2 and TRBJ1-5): GAGVSQSPSNKVTEKGKDVELRCDPISGHTALYWYRQSLGQGLEFLIYFQGNSAPDKSGLPSDRFSAERTGGSVSTLTIQRTQQEDSAVYLCASSIQGDQPQHFGDGTRLSIL.